This T cell receptor (beta chain) was identified during a study of cytomegalovirus exposure and HLA in healthy donors. With V trimmed by 8 bases and J by 4 bases, 8 bases remained unmatched. Germline V gives CDR1 GTSNPN, CDR2 SVGIG (reference sequence). The CDR3 has 13 residues. Details on this clone: Its antigen is unknown.

Overall study findings and caveats: Relative to the approximately 700-donor mean, N-insertions were reportedly fewer in an Asian-associated ancestry cluster in a later analysis.

The PCR ran on 60 Vbeta and 13 Jbeta primers. Profiled with immunoSEQ multiplex PCR; TCRdb holds only in-frame clones, not every one. The table shows approximately 170,000 clones, with over 70% occurring only once. Sequencing was carried out using PBMCs. The chain carries TRBV30 and TRBJ1-5; TRBD1 aligns across 7 bases. This sequence originates from a woman aged 40 to 55 in good health and CMV-seropositive. CDR3: CAAGQEQNQPQHF. The CDR3 DNA follows: TGTGCCGCCGGACAGGAACAAAATCAGCCCCAGCATTTT.